Below are 11 T cell receptor beta chains sequenced from a single sample in a study of spatial heterogeneity in lung cancer. Using its own MiXCR run on the 5' RACE reads, TCRdb lists one record per CDR3 protein. In the table there are approximately 81,000 distinct CDR3 sequences, 10% to 15% of which are singletons. Noted time point: sample taken at primary tumor resection. The authors sequenced whole RNA from tumor, nontumor lung or frozen PBMC without sorting. The sequences come from PBMCs, collected at surgery. Source of these receptors: a male donor with early-stage non-small cell lung cancer.

This clonotype occurred many times. This chain uses TRBV5-1 with TRBJ1-4; 9 bases align to TRBD1. The CDR3 runs to 14 residues. With V trimmed by 4 bases and J by 7 bases, 5 bases remained unmatched. Germline CDR1 is SGHRS and CDR2 is YFSETQ. The DNA of the CDR3 is TGCGCCAGCAGCCGTACAGGGGGCGGTGAAAAACTGTTTTTT. Its translation is CASSRTGGGEKLFF.

CDR3 amino acids: CSVADRLNTEAFF. In DNA, the CDR3 is TGCAGCGTAGCCGACAGACTCAACACTGAAGCTTTCTTT. The chain carries TRBV29-1 and TRBJ1-1; maybe TRBD1 (5 bases). Between the trimmed V and J ends, which lost 6 bases and 2 bases, there was a span of 13 bases. The germline V gene encodes CDR1 SQVTM and CDR2 ANQGSEA. CDR3 length equals 13 residues.

This clonotype has more than one count but fewer than ten. The chain joins TRBV29-1 to TRBJ1-1; D is ambiguous. CDR3 length equals 15 residues. The V gene lost 3 bases and the J gene lost 2 bases, with 16 bases spanning the gap. Per the germline V gene, CDR1 is SQVTM and CDR2 is ANQGSEA. Written as DNA, the CDR3 is TGCAGCGTTGAGGTCTTCCCCGCGGGAAACACTGAAGCTTTCTTT. Translation gives CSVEVFPAGNTEAFF.

This chain links TRBV7-2 with TRBJ1-5; D unclear. Trimming left V 3 bases short and J 5 bases short, with 14 bases between. CDR1 and CDR2 (germline): SGHTA, FQGNSA. CDR3 length: 15 residues. The CDR3 is CASSFESSRDQPQHF. The DNA of the CDR3 is TGTGCCAGCAGCTTTGAATCTTCCCGGGATCAGCCCCAGCATTTT.

The J gene is TRBJ2-5, the V gene TRBV20-1; 7 bases align to TRBD1. The CDR3 consists of 15 residues. Losses at the gene ends were 0 bases for V and 2 bases for J; bases not matched to a gene: 6. CDR1 and CDR2 (germline): DFQATT, SNEGSKA (reference sequence). The CDR3 here is CSARDHGTDQETQYF. The CDR3 nucleotides are TGCAGTGCTAGAGATCACGGGACAGATCAAGAGACCCAGTACTTC.

This rearrangement joins TRBV29-1 to TRBJ1-4; 7 bases are shared with TRBD1. V trimming: 6 bases; J trimming: 3 bases; junction bases outside the gene matches: 4. The CDR3 runs 13 residues. Germline CDR1 and CDR2: SQVTM and ANQGSEA. This chain's CDR3 is CSVLDRANEKLFF. The DNA of the CDR3 is TGCAGCGTCTTAGACAGGGCTAATGAAAAACTGTTTTTT.

CDR3 loop: CASSLGLTGNYEQYF. In DNA form, the CDR3 reads TGCGCCAGCAGCTTGGGGCTGACAGGGAACTACGAGCAGTACTTC. The genes are TRBV5-1 and TRBJ2-7; TRBD1 matches 7 bases. The V gene's germline CDR1 is SGHRS and CDR2 YFSETQ. V was pared by 0 bases and J by 3 bases, with 6 bases of the junction left unmatched. The CDR3 length is 15 residues.

The table lists this clonotype with a few counts. This chain connects TRBV7-2 to TRBJ1-6; no definite D call. Germline V gene lookup returns CDR1 SGHTA and CDR2 FQGNSA. CDR3 length equals 15 residues. V gave up 4 bases and J gave up 10 bases, with 17 bases separating them. In DNA form, the CDR3 reads TGTGCCAGCAGCTCCGGCTCCGGGGAAGGGTCACCCCTCCACTTT. Its translation is CASSSGSGEGSPLHF.

The chain recombines TRBV12-3 or TRBV12-4 with TRBJ2-1; 8 bases map to TRBD1. This CDR3 comprises 16 residues. V lost 6 bases, J lost 1 base, and 8 bases stayed unmatched. CDR3 nucleotide sequence: TGTGCCAGCAGCGACTGGACAGGGAGATCCTACAATGAGCAGTTCTTC. This codes for CASSDWTGRSYNEQFF.

The sample holds a few counts of this clonotype. CDR3 coding DNA: TGCGCCAGCAGCTTGTCCCAAAGGGAAGCCTCCTACGAGCAGTACTTC. Translated, it gives CASSLSQREASYEQYF. This chain links TRBV5-1 with TRBJ2-7; D ambiguous. Trimming left V 1 base short and J 0 bases short, with 14 bases between. This CDR3 has 16 amino acids. Germline V gene data show CDR1 as SGHRS and CDR2 as YFSETQ.

The table lists this clonotype with a few counts. The rearrangement links TRBV5-1 to TRBJ2-3, with TRBD2 matching 7 bases. The CDR3 runs to 17 residues. The V gene's germline CDR1 is SGHRS and CDR2 YFSETQ. The trim removed 4 bases at V and 0 bases at J, leaving 11 bases unmatched. The chain's CDR3 is CASSRAGLHSSTDTQYF. As DNA, the CDR3 is TGCGCCAGCAGCCGAGCGGGACTCCACTCTAGCACAGATACGCAGTATTTT.